This entry concerns a single TCR beta chain. Its matching antigen is unknown. Libraries were prepared by immunoSEQ multiplex PCR; TCRdb keeps only in-frame clonotypes and omits some of them. The sample yields around 20,000 clones, approximately 90% seen once. This sample was taken from a study of monozygotic twins with cystic fibrosis. Looking at the study overall: Libraries were built from 2.5 to 3 micrograms of fragmented DNA using about 14 PCR cycles. Whole-study results and caveats: Monozygotic CF twins shared more identical nucleotide clonotypes than unrelated patients.

The specimen was blood. The clonotype comes from a woman in her thirties with cystic fibrosis.

The CDR3 DNA reads as TGTGCCAGCAGTTTATTTTCCAGGGTGAGCTACGAGCAGTACTTC. Protein: CASSLFSRVSYEQYF. The rearrangement uses TRBV28 and TRBJ2-7, with D possibly being TRBD1 (5 bases). Per the germline V gene, CDR1 is MDHEN and CDR2 is SYDVKM. V lost 1 base and J 3 bases, leaving 13 bases between the germline ends. The CDR3 has 15 amino acids.